This T cell receptor beta chain was found in a study of blood T cells in healthy people across ages. Study-wide results and limits: Donor CMV status, an unknown factor, possibly confounded changes in expanded clonotypes.

About this clonotype: Antigen: not known.

V dropped 6 bases and J dropped 0; count of bases not matched to a gene: 13. Germline CDR1 is MGHDK and CDR2 is SYGVNS. The CDR3 is 18 residues long. Primed by a sample-barcoded 5' primer and a J-beta primer mix, a second PCR proceeded for about 7 to 12 cycles. Each cDNA molecule was tagged by a template-switch adaptor that had 12 random nucleotides. Using its own MiXCR run on the 5' RACE reads, TCRdb lists one record per CDR3 protein. Here the sample spans hundreds of thousands of distinct CDR3 sequences, approximately 30% being singletons. This clonotype was sampled from a woman older than 75 in good health. Sample: blood. The chain employs TRBV25-1 and TRBJ2-3; 9 bases are shared with TRBD2. CDR3 sequence (DNA): TGTGCCAGCAGCTCTCCCCCTGGCGGGGGGGTTAGCACAGATACGCAGTATTTT. Amino acids: CASSSPPGGGVSTDTQYF. Full variable domain (missing parts from reference TRBV25-1 and TRBJ2-3): EADIYQTPRYLVIGTGKKITLECSQTMGHDKMYWYQQDPGMELHLIHYSYGVNSTEKGDLSSESTVSRIRTEHFPLTLESARPSHTSQYLCASSSPPGGGVSTDTQYFGPGTRLTVL.